Listed below are T cell receptor beta chains from one sample, sequenced in a study. TCRdb re-called the 5' RACE reads with MiXCR, one entry per CDR3 protein. The sample contains 30,000 or so distinct CDR3 sequences, approximately 30% of which appear only once. Sequenced: tumor-infiltrating Tregs sorted from the breast tumor. The receptors were gathered from a female donor with breast cancer. CDR3s include the opening cysteine and the closing phenylalanine or tryptophan. A D gene is named only where the DNA matches it firmly. The listing skips clone size in some rows; elsewhere it reads once, few, many or a size class.

V gene: TRBV7-8; J gene: TRBJ1-5; clone size: -; D gene: TRBD1; CDR3 DNA: TGTGCCAGCAGCTTAGCGTGGACAGGGGGCAATCAGCCCCAGCATTTT; CDR3 protein: CASSLAWTGGNQPQHF
V gene: TRBV20-1; J gene: TRBJ2-1; clone size: medium-sized; D gene: TRBD1; CDR3 DNA: TGCAGTGCGGAAGGACAGGTCAATGAGCAGTTCTTC; CDR3 protein: CSAEGQVNEQFF
V gene: TRBV5-1; J gene: TRBJ1-5; clone size: -; D gene: -; CDR3 DNA: TGCGCCAGCAGCTTGGCGTCAGGAGGGCAGCCCCAGCATTTT; CDR3 protein: CASSLASGGQPQHF
V gene: TRBV6-1; J gene: TRBJ1-4; clone size: many; D gene: TRBD1; CDR3 DNA: TGTGCCAGCAGCCCGACAGGGGGTTGGGAAAAACTGTTTTTT; CDR3 protein: CASSPTGGWEKLFF
V gene: TRBV19; J gene: TRBJ2-3; clone size: few; D gene: -; CDR3 DNA: TGTGCCAGTAGCGAGGGTGATACGCAGTATTTT; CDR3 protein: CASSEGDTQYF
V gene: TRBV19; J gene: TRBJ2-1; clone size: -; D gene: TRBD1; CDR3 DNA: TGTGCCAGTAGTACCAACAGGGGTTACGTAGGCAATGAGCAGTTCTTC; CDR3 protein: CASSTNRGYVGNEQFF
V gene: TRBV6-5; J gene: TRBJ2-1; clone size: many; D gene: -; CDR3 DNA: TGTGCCAGCAGGATCTCGTTAAGCTCCTACAATGAGCAGTTCTTC; CDR3 protein: CASRISLSSYNEQFF
V gene: TRBV7-2; J gene: TRBJ2-7; clone size: -; D gene: -; CDR3 DNA: TGCGCCAGCAGATTAGGCGGGACGGGGTCCTACGAGCAGTACTTC; CDR3 protein: CASRLGGTGSYEQYF
V gene: TRBV9; J gene: TRBJ2-3; clone size: many; D gene: TRBD1; CDR3 DNA: TGTGCCAGCAAAACAGGGGCCGAAGATACGCAGTATTTT; CDR3 protein: CASKTGAEDTQYF
V gene: TRBV19; J gene: TRBJ2-1; clone size: -; D gene: TRBD2; CDR3 DNA: TGTGCCAGTAGTATCATAGCGGGAGGTTTCTCCTACAATGAGCAGTTCTTC; CDR3 protein: CASSIIAGGFSYNEQFF
V gene: TRBV5-1; J gene: TRBJ1-2; clone size: -; D gene: -; CDR3 DNA: TGCGCCAGCAGCCCCTGGGGGGTCGGGTTTGACTATGGCTACACCTTC; CDR3 protein: CASSPWGVGFDYGYTF
V gene: TRBV12-3/TRBV12-4; J gene: TRBJ2-1; clone size: many; D gene: TRBD2; CDR3 DNA: TGTGCCACCAGGCCCCTTGCGGGAGTCTGGAATGAGCAGTTCTTC; CDR3 protein: CATRPLAGVWNEQFF
V gene: TRBV20-1; J gene: TRBJ2-7; clone size: few; D gene: TRBD1; CDR3 DNA: TGCAGTGCTCAAGTCCGACAGGGAACCTACGAGCAGTACTTC; CDR3 protein: CSAQVRQGTYEQYF
V gene: TRBV7-2; J gene: TRBJ1-1; clone size: many; D gene: -; CDR3 DNA: TGTGCCAGCAGTCAACTAGGCCCTGAAGCTTTCTTT; CDR3 protein: CASSQLGPEAFF
V gene: TRBV12-3/TRBV12-4; J gene: TRBJ1-1; clone size: many; D gene: -; CDR3 DNA: TGTGCCAGCAGTTTTAGACAGCTGAACACTGAAGCTTTCTTT; CDR3 protein: CASSFRQLNTEAFF
V gene: TRBV5-1; J gene: TRBJ2-7; clone size: many; D gene: -; CDR3 DNA: TGCGCCAGCAGCCGGGACGTGGCGTACGAGCAGTACTTC; CDR3 protein: CASSRDVAYEQYF
V gene: TRBV7-8; J gene: TRBJ2-7; clone size: -; D gene: -; CDR3 DNA: TGTGCCAGCAGATCCGGGGATGCCTACGAGCAGTACTTC; CDR3 protein: CASRSGDAYEQYF
V gene: TRBV11-1; J gene: TRBJ1-4; clone size: -; D gene: -; CDR3 DNA: TGTGCCAGCAGCCTACAGGGAGGAACAACTAATGAAAAACTGTTTTTT; CDR3 protein: CASSLQGGTTNEKLFF
V gene: TRBV15; J gene: TRBJ1-5; clone size: many; D gene: TRBD1; CDR3 DNA: TGTGCCACCAGCAGAGAAAGGACAGGGACCAATCAGCCCCAGCATTTT; CDR3 protein: CATSRERTGTNQPQHF
V gene: TRBV6-6; J gene: TRBJ1-4; clone size: many; D gene: -; CDR3 DNA: TGTGCCAGCAGGTCCCAGGGGACAACTAATGAAAAACTGTTTTTT; CDR3 protein: CASRSQGTTNEKLFF
V gene: TRBV7-6; J gene: TRBJ2-7; clone size: medium-sized; D gene: TRBD1; CDR3 DNA: TGTGCCAGCAGTCGACAGGGACACTACGAGCAGTACTTC; CDR3 protein: CASSRQGHYEQYF
V gene: TRBV20-1; J gene: TRBJ1-2; clone size: medium-sized; D gene: -; CDR3 DNA: TGCAGTGCGGCCGGGACGGCGAACTATGGCTACACCTTC; CDR3 protein: CSAAGTANYGYTF
V gene: TRBV20-1; J gene: TRBJ2-2; clone size: few; D gene: -; CDR3 DNA: TGCAGTGCTAGAGTGAGGCAGGGTGGGACCGGGGAGCTGTTTTTT; CDR3 protein: CSARVRQGGTGELFF
V gene: TRBV19; J gene: TRBJ1-5; clone size: many; D gene: -; CDR3 DNA: TGTGCCAGTAGTAAGGGCCCAGGGGCCTTCAATCAGCCCCAGCATTTT; CDR3 protein: CASSKGPGAFNQPQHF
V gene: TRBV29-1; J gene: TRBJ2-7; clone size: medium-sized; D gene: -; CDR3 DNA: TGCAGCGTGAAGGGGGGGACAGAGTCCTACGAGCAGTACTTC; CDR3 protein: CSVKGGTESYEQYF
V gene: TRBV29-1; J gene: TRBJ2-7; clone size: few; D gene: -; CDR3 DNA: TGCAGCGAGGGTTCCGAGCAGTACTTC; CDR3 protein: CSEGSEQYF
V gene: TRBV20-1; J gene: TRBJ2-1; clone size: medium-sized; D gene: TRBD2; CDR3 DNA: TGCAGTGCTAGAGATCTGGCTAGCGGGAGTAGCTATGAGCAGTTCTTC; CDR3 protein: CSARDLASGSSYEQFF
V gene: TRBV6-5; J gene: TRBJ2-1; clone size: few; D gene: -; CDR3 DNA: TGTGCCAGCAGCCCTCAGGGGTATGAGCAGTTCTTC; CDR3 protein: CASSPQGYEQFF
V gene: TRBV7-9; J gene: TRBJ2-1; clone size: many; D gene: TRBD2; CDR3 DNA: TGTGCCAGCAGCCGCGGGACTAGCGGGAGGGCCCAGAATGAGCAGTTCTTC; CDR3 protein: CASSRGTSGRAQNEQFF
V gene: TRBV6-5; J gene: TRBJ1-4; clone size: medium-sized; D gene: TRBD1; CDR3 DNA: TGTGCCAGCAGTTACGGGACAGGGCGGTATGAAAAACTGTTTTTT; CDR3 protein: CASSYGTGRYEKLFF
V gene: TRBV12-3/TRBV12-4; J gene: TRBJ2-7; clone size: many; D gene: -; CDR3 DNA: TGTGCCAGCAGTCTCACAGGGATTGGATACGAGCAGTACTTC; CDR3 protein: CASSLTGIGYEQYF
V gene: TRBV4-1; J gene: TRBJ1-1; clone size: many; D gene: -; CDR3 DNA: TGCGCCAGCAGCCAGGGCCCCCCTGCGAACACTGAAGCTTTCTTT; CDR3 protein: CASSQGPPANTEAFF
V gene: TRBV19; J gene: TRBJ1-1; clone size: many; D gene: TRBD1; CDR3 DNA: TGTGCCAGTAGTATAGCAGGGGGGAACACTGAAGCTTTCTTT; CDR3 protein: CASSIAGGNTEAFF
V gene: TRBV20-1; J gene: TRBJ2-3; clone size: many; D gene: -; CDR3 DNA: TGCAGTGCTAGCGGATCGGCAGATACGCAGTATTTT; CDR3 protein: CSASGSADTQYF
V gene: TRBV6-1; J gene: TRBJ1-6; clone size: -; D gene: TRBD1; CDR3 DNA: TGTGCCAGCGGTGGTCGGACAGGAAGTAATTCACCCCTCCACTTT; CDR3 protein: CASGGRTGSNSPLHF